This T cell receptor (beta chain) was found in a study of beta chain features in type 1 diabetes. Expressed TCRB transcripts got sequenced, as all isolated RNA was reverse transcribed. Only in-frame clones appear in the TCRdb table, and some are missing; sequencing was by immunoSEQ multiplex PCR. The sample contains a few hundred thousand clones, 16% of which appear only once. CD45RO/CCR7/CD25/CD127/CD95/CD27 separated CD4+ naive, central memory, regulatory and stem cell-like memory cells by sorting. All of the sorted populations showed purity greater than 95%. Points from the study as a whole: Shortening of TCRB CDR3s, moderate but significant, appeared in all four CD4+ subsets of Type 1 diabetes patients. Type 1 diabetes patients had fewer VDJ junction insertions and more deletions. Researchers reported that naive, central memory and Treg TCRB repertoires appeared more similar in patients than in healthy donors.

Of note for this clone: Antigen: not known.

Sample: naive CD4+ T cells from blood. This TCR was recovered from a man aged 30 to 39 with type 1 diabetes.

The CDR3 nucleotides read TGCGCCAGCAGCCCCCCCGGGACAGGGGGCACAGATACGCAGTATTTT. Translated, it gives CASSPPGTGGTDTQYF. The J gene is TRBJ2-3, the V gene TRBV5-1; 10 bases line up with TRBD1. Trimming at V came to 4 bases and at J to 1 base, leaving 6 bases not matched to a gene. The CDR3 runs 16 residues. Germline values: CDR1 SGHRS, CDR2 YFSETQ.